This entry lists 13 T cell receptor beta chains sequenced from one sample in a study of T cell responses to AZD1222 COVID-19 vaccine (dated by TCRdb to about 2021). What the time point label conveys for this sample: about 28 days (+/-7) after the second vaccine dose. The sample's treatment or condition label, in plain terms: meningococcal conjugate vaccine given as trial control. Receptors were amplified or captured by the immunoSEQ multiplex PCR assay. Entries here come from immuneACCESS through TCRdb and include only in-frame sequences with V and J called. Some clones fail to appear in such tables; in the studies checked, an unresolved V gene covers under half of the shortfall, and the cause of the remainder is unknown. This sample gives approximately 130,000 clones in total; 90% of them show up just once. The ten largest clonotypes hold 4% to 5% of the sample. Specimen: peripheral blood, collected 28 days after the second dose of the MenACWY control vaccine. The receptors derive from an adult who received the MenACWY meningococcal vaccine as a control.

The CDR3 region is CASSLGYRAAETQYF. Here the CDR3 DNA reads TGCGCCAGCAGCTTGGGCTACAGGGCTGCGGAGACCCAGTACTTC. The chain recombines TRBV5-1 with TRBJ2-5; possibly TRBD1 for D (6 bases). Germline-derived CDR1 and CDR2 are SGHRS and YFSETQ. Trimming took off 0 bases at V and 5 bases at J, with 14 bases between the two ends. The CDR3 is made up of 15 amino acids. The whole variable domain, remainder taken from reference TRBV5-1 and TRBJ2-5, is KAGVTQTPRYLIKTRGQQVTLSCSPISGHRSVSWYQQTPGQGLQFLFEYFSETQRNKGNFPGRFSGRQFSNSRSEMNVSTLELGDSALYLCASSLGYRAAETQYFGPGTRLLVL.

This clone has more than one count but fewer than ten. V usage is TRBV11-3 and J usage is TRBJ2-3; TRBD1 aligns across 8 bases. Germline V gives CDR1 SGHNT, CDR2 YENEEA. The V segment lost 5 bases and the J segment 5 bases; nucleotides outside the gene matches: 6. The CDR3 has 14 amino acids. CDR3 residues: CASSQGQGGDTQYF. CDR3 nucleotide sequence: TGTGCCAGCAGCCAAGGACAGGGAGGAGATACGCAGTATTTT.

The CDR3, as DNA: TGTGCCAGCAGCCCGGGACTAGCGGGTTACGAGCAGTACTTC. Translated, it gives CASSPGLAGYEQYF. The rearrangement joins TRBV3-1 (or the pseudogene TRBV3-2) to TRBJ2-7; TRBD2 matches at 12 bases. The V gene end was trimmed by 4 bases and the J gene end by 4 bases; junction bases not matched to a gene: 2. CDR1 is LGHDT, CDR2 YNNKEL, per germline (reference sequence). This CDR3 region has 14 residues.

This clone was counted once. The chain carries TRBV10-1 and TRBJ2-3; 15 bases align to TRBD2. V lost 2 bases, J lost 3 bases, and 0 bases stayed unmatched. This CDR3 contains 16 residues. Germline lookup yields CDR1 WNHNN and CDR2 SYGVQD (reference sequence). CDR3 sequence (DNA): TGCGCCAGCAGTGAGGGACTAGCGGGGGGGACAGATACGCAGTATTTT. It encodes CASSEGLAGGTDTQYF.

The gene calls are TRBV28 and TRBJ1-5; 7 positions match TRBD1. The CDR3 is 15 residues long. Unmatched junction bases numbered 4, after V lost 3 bases and J lost 2 bases. Germline loops: CDR1 MDHEN, CDR2 SYDVKM. CDR3 loop: CASSFHRGGNQPQHF. DNA of the CDR3: TGTGCCAGCAGTTTCCACAGGGGTGGCAATCAGCCCCAGCATTTT.

The chain recombines TRBV25-1 with TRBJ2-1, with D perhaps matching TRBD1 or TRBD2 (5 bases each). Germline CDR1 reads MGHDK; CDR2 reads SYGVNS. The CDR3 runs to 18 residues. Between the trimmed V and J ends, which lost 1 base and 0 bases, there was a span of 16 bases. CDR3 sequence reads: CASSEWRTSLSSYNEQFF. The CDR3 nucleotides read TGTGCCAGCAGTGAATGGAGGACATCCCTGAGCTCCTACAATGAGCAGTTCTTC.

The sample holds one count of this clone. This chain connects TRBV28 to TRBJ2-1, with 11 nucleotides matching TRBD2. This CDR3 spans 17 amino acids. V shed 5 bases and J 8 bases; nucleotides not matched to a gene: 14. Germline assignment: CDR1 MDHEN and CDR2 SYDVKM. Here the CDR3 reads CASSLPPTLAGEDEQFF. The CDR3 DNA sequence: TGTGCCAGCAGTCTCCCTCCTACACTAGCGGGAGAAGATGAGCAGTTCTTC.

This sequence joins TRBV28 and TRBJ2-7, with 10 bases identical to TRBD1. The CDR3 is made up of 16 amino acids. J lost 5 bases, V lost 4 bases, and 11 bases had no gene match. The germline V gene encodes CDR1 MDHEN and CDR2 SYDVKM. The CDR3 loop reads CASSSTPGTGAHEQYV. In DNA, the CDR3 is TGTGCCAGCAGTTCCACCCCCGGGACAGGGGCCCACGAGCAGTACGTC.

The V and J genes are TRBV19 and TRBJ2-5; D unresolved. Germline V CDR1 and CDR2: LNHDA, SQIVND (reference sequence). V was shortened by 5 bases and J by 4 bases, with 17 bases between the two germline ends. The CDR3 has 15 residues. The CDR3 DNA reads TGTGCCAGTAGTCCAAGACACAGATCACCAGAGACCCAGTACTTC. This encodes CASSPRHRSPETQYF.

J is TRBJ2-1 and V is TRBV6-4; D gene ambiguous. There are 14 residues in the CDR3. Germline CDR1 reads MRHNA; CDR2 reads SNTAGT. The V gene lost 2 bases and the J gene lost 5 bases, with 10 bases spanning the gap. CDR3 amino acids: CASSDGPENNEQFF. The CDR3 region has the DNA TGTGCCAGCAGTGACGGGCCGGAAAACAATGAGCAGTTCTTC.

The chain has TRBV19 and TRBJ2-7; TRBD2 is a possible D gene (6 bases). V was shortened by 7 bases and J by 5 bases, with 15 bases between the two germline ends. The CDR3 is made up of 13 amino acids. CDR1 and CDR2 from the germline V gene are LNHDA and SQIVND (reference sequence). The CDR3 is CASKVRGRNEQYF. CDR3 coding DNA: TGTGCCAGTAAGGTGCGGGGAAGGAACGAGCAGTACTTC.

V gene TRBV5-4 combines with J gene TRBJ2-5; a weak D match, TRBD1 (5 bases). The germline gives CDR1 SGHNT, CDR2 YYREEE (reference sequence). CDR3 size: 13 residues. V lost 3 bases to trimming and J lost 4 bases, with 10 bases between them. The CDR3 spells CASSSYDRETQYF. The CDR3 DNA reads as TGTGCCAGCAGCTCGTACGACAGAGAGACCCAGTACTTC.

This clone was seen a handful of times. This rearrangement joins TRBV5-1 to TRBJ2-2; TRBD2 is a possible D gene (5 bases). The CDR3 covers 14 residues. The germline V gene has CDR1 SGHRS and CDR2 YFSETQ. With 6 bases removed from V and 6 bases from J, the gap between germline ends came to 15 bases. CDR3 DNA sequence: TGCGCCAGCACGGAGGTTGAAGGGCCCGGGGAGCTGTTTTTT. Translating gives CASTEVEGPGELFF.